The text below deals with one TCR beta chain. Its antigen is unknown. A much more abundant neighbour one base away suggests this may be a read error. From its cysteine to its phenylalanine, the CDR3 spans 14 amino acids. The only DNA kept is the CDR3, 42 bases in frame from the first base. Based on the germline V gene, the CDR1 and CDR2 sequences are ENHRY and SYGVKD. For this chain, trimming is 7 bases at the V end and 3 bases at the J end, and the number of junction bases without a gene match is 7. This specimen belongs to a study of T cells after yellow fever vaccination (dated by TCRdb to about 2019). Regarding the study in general: The SMART-Seq v4 Ultra Low Input RNA kit was used to prepare libraries from fractions with low cell numbers. To follow T-cell clones before and after primary and booster YFV17D yellow fever vaccination, bulk TCR alpha and beta repertoires were sequenced over time. Two healthy male donors made up the cohort, one aged 18 to 30 years and the other aged 30 to 39 years. Blood was drawn at multiple timepoints before and after primary and secondary immunization, with bulk PBMC replicates and cell subsets isolated.

Synthesis of TCR cDNA relied on 5'RACE template switching, a step that introduced a universal primer site along with unique molecular identifiers. Priming for cDNA synthesis came from both the TCR alpha and TCR beta constant segments. Libraries were amplified in two PCR steps, with sample barcodes and sequencing adapters added in the second step. Sequencing of libraries was done on Illumina HiSeq 2500 (2x100 bp) or NovaSeq (2x150 bp). The paper's processing steps were these. Demultiplexing of reads and collapsing into UMI consensus sequences were performed with MIGEC, and V(D)J alignment was carried out with MiXCR. Clonotypes responding to the vaccine were identified with edgeR on replicate PBMC samples, with the criteria of FDR below 0.01 and a log2 fold change above 5 up to day 15. Each bulk clonotype was labeled CD4 or CD8 based on which sequenced repertoire, CD4 or CD8, contained the clonotype at higher abundance. TCRdb cleaned the public reads at Q25 with fastp, built clones with MiXCR and kept in-frame beta chains. For every CDR3 protein sequence, its rows merge into one entry that carries the most common genes and DNA. V and J calls and clone size were set by TCRdb, not the authors. The sample contains under 600,000 distinct CDR3 sequences, roughly a fifth of them found a single time. The ten largest clones represent around 16% of the sample.

Points the paper makes about the study in general: The secondary T-cell response was weaker than the primary response but faster, peaking on day 5 instead of day 15. A small fraction of clonotypes appeared in both the CD4 and CD8 compartments, likely as a result of convergent recombination. Computational filtering was required because FACS-sorted repertoires could contain abundant contaminating clonotypes from the bulk population. After the booster, most clones that had expanded after primary vaccination were detected again (around 95% of CD4 and 88% of CD8), suggesting broad maintenance of memory. The study included only a couple of donors, which limits how far the findings can be generalized.

What the treatment or condition label conveys for this sample: live attenuated yellow fever vaccine strain. At every blood-draw timepoint, two biological replicates of bulk PBMCs were collected. PBMCs were isolated from peripheral blood using a standard Ficoll-Paque protocol. RNA was extracted with TriZol from bulk PBMCs, CD4 and CD8 fractions, and dextramer-positive and dextramer-negative fractions. This sample comprised PBMCs, obtained 21 days after the first yellow fever vaccination. Rearrangement joined TRBV10-3 to TRBJ2-3, and 7 bases in between align with TRBD1. The origin of this receptor is a young man who received the YFV17D yellow fever vaccine. The bases read TGTGCCATCAAGGGGCAGGGGGAAACAGATACGCAGTATTTT. Translated, this gives CAIKGQGETDTQYF.